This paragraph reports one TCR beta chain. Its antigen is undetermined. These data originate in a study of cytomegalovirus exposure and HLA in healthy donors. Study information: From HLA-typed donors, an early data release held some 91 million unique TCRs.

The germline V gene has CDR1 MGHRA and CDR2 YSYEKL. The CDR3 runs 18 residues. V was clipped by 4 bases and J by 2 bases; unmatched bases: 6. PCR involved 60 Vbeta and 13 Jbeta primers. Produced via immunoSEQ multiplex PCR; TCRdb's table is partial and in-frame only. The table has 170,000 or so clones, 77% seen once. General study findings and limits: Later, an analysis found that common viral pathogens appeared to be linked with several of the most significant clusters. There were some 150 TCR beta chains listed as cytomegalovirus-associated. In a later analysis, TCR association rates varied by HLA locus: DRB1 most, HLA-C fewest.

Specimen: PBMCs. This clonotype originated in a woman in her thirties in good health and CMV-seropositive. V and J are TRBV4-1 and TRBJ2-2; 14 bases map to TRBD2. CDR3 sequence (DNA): TGCGCCAGCAGCCCGCCGGGACTAGCGGGAGTAAACACCGGGGAGCTGTTTTTT. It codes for CASSPPGLAGVNTGELFF.